The 21 T cell receptor beta chains below come from one sample, sequenced in a study of blood T cell repertoires in COVID-19. Assay: immunoSEQ multiplex PCR; the TCRdb copy retains only in-frame clones and omits some. The sample lists some 300,000 clones, approximately 86% occurring once. The sample taken for sequencing was peripheral blood. Every receptor here comes from a man aged 18 to 30 with active or convalescent COVID-19.

Here the CDR3 reads CASSSPRDRGETQYF. The CDR3 DNA is TGCGCCAGCAGCTCTCCCCGGGACAGGGGAGAGACCCAGTACTTC. V gene TRBV5-1 combines with J gene TRBJ2-5; 10 bases line up with TRBD1. The V gene end was trimmed by 3 bases and the J gene end by 4 bases; junction bases not matched to a gene: 6. In germline, CDR1 is SGHRS, CDR2 YFSETQ. The CDR3 consists of 15 residues.

The chain is built from TRBV15 and TRBJ1-5; 10 nucleotides line up with TRBD1. CDR1 is LNHNV, CDR2 YYDKDF, per germline (reference sequence). With V trimmed by 1 base and J by 6 bases, 3 bases remained unmatched. The CDR3 spans 15 residues. The DNA for the CDR3 is TGTGCCACCAGCAGAGCGACAGGGGGCGGTCAGCCCCAGCATTTT. This gives the protein CATSRATGGGQPQHF.

The V gene is TRBV6-5, the J gene TRBJ2-7; D perhaps matches TRBD2 (7 bases). Between the trimmed V and J ends, which lost 5 bases and 2 bases, there was a span of 16 bases. The CDR3 extends over 15 amino acids. Germline CDR1 and CDR2: MNHEY and SVGAGI. The DNA of the CDR3 is TGTGCCAGCAGTAAAAGCGGGACAAGCCCCTACGAGCAGTACTTC. Its protein is CASSKSGTSPYEQYF.

CDR3 amino acids: CASSLSWGDFYGYTF. The DNA of the CDR3 is TGCGCCAGCAGCTTGTCTTGGGGGGATTTCTATGGCTACACCTTC. The chain is built from TRBV5-1 and TRBJ1-2, with D maybe TRBD1 (5 bases). Per germline, CDR1 SGHRS and CDR2 YFSETQ. Trimming removed 1 base at V and 4 bases at J, with 14 bases between. The CDR3 is 15 residues long.

This clone was observed a handful of times. V is TRBV9 and J is TRBJ2-3; 7 bases align to TRBD1. J lost 9 bases, V lost 4 bases, and 14 bases had no gene match. CDR3 length: 15 amino acids. Germline V CDR1 and CDR2: SGDLS, YYNGEE. CDR3 loop: CASSPSGAGGSTQYF. The CDR3 nucleotides are TGTGCCAGCAGCCCTAGTGGGGCAGGGGGTAGCACGCAGTATTTT.

J is TRBJ2-1 and V is TRBV29-1, with 12 bases lining up with TRBD2. After removal of 1 base from V and 5 bases from J, the junction contained 3 bases not matched to a gene. Germline CDR1 SQVTM, CDR2 ANQGSEA. The CDR3 is 15 residues long. Here the CDR3 reads CSVEGLAGAHNEQFF. CDR3 DNA: TGCAGCGTTGAAGGACTAGCGGGAGCACACAATGAGCAGTTCTTC.

The CDR3 DNA reads TGTGCCAGCTCAACTATTAGCGGGAGATCCGCAGATACGCAGTATTTT. It translates to CASSTISGRSADTQYF. The chain uses TRBV18 and TRBJ2-3; 9 nucleotides line up with TRBD2. The CDR3 contains 16 residues. The germline V gene has CDR1 KGHSH and CDR2 LQKENI. The J segment lost 4 bases and the V segment lost 5 bases, leaving 10 bases of the junction unmatched.

This chain connects TRBV25-1 to TRBJ2-7, with TRBD1 matching 7 bases. The length of the CDR3 is 13 residues. Germline V gene data show CDR1 as MGHDK and CDR2 as SYGVNS. Trimming removed 7 bases from V and 2 bases from J; junction bases left unmatched: 5. CDR3 region: CASISGQTYEQYF. The CDR3 DNA is TGTGCCAGCATATCGGGACAGACCTACGAGCAGTACTTC.

The chain couples TRBV24-1 to TRBJ2-1, with D unresolved. With 1 base removed from V and 8 bases from J, the gap between germline ends came to 5 bases. The CDR3 spans 12 residues. Germline loops: CDR1 KGHDR, CDR2 SFDVKD. The CDR3 is CATSDFGYEQFF. As DNA, the CDR3 is TGTGCCACCAGTGATTTTGGCTATGAGCAGTTCTTC.

The chain couples TRBV7-9 to TRBJ2-5; D not certain. The CDR3 spans 12 residues. The germline V and J ends were trimmed by 2 bases and 3 bases, with 4 bases remaining between them. Germline V CDR1 and CDR2: SEHNR, FQNEAQ (reference sequence). This chain's CDR3 is CASSLQKETQYF. The CDR3 DNA reads TGTGCCAGCAGCTTACAGAAAGAGACCCAGTACTTC.

The J gene is TRBJ2-7, the V gene TRBV7-6; TRBD1 might be the D (5 bases). Germline loops: CDR1 SGHVS, CDR2 FNYEAQ. Trimming stripped 2 bases from V and 1 base from J, with 6 bases between. The CDR3 is 13 residues long. As DNA, the CDR3 is TGTGCCAGCAGCTTACGACAGTCCTACGAGCAGTACTTC. Protein sequence: CASSLRQSYEQYF.

The chain employs TRBV5-6 and TRBJ2-7; D is possibly TRBD1 (6 bases). Germline-derived CDR1 and CDR2 are SGHDT and YYEEEE. With 2 bases removed from V and 3 bases from J, the gap between germline ends came to 15 bases. This CDR3 spans 15 amino acids. The CDR3 DNA reads TGTGCCAGCAGCTTAACCGGGACACTGAACTACGAGCAGTACTTC. Translation: CASSLTGTLNYEQYF.

The V and J genes are TRBV3-1 (or the pseudogene TRBV3-2) and TRBJ2-1; 8 nucleotides match TRBD1. Germline CDR1 and CDR2: LGHDT and YNNKEL (reference sequence). There are 19 residues in the CDR3. The trim removed 1 base at V and 0 bases at J, leaving 11 bases unmatched. CDR3 bases: TGTGCCAGCAGCCAAGTCCGGGACAGGCTTCAAAGCTCCTACAATGAGCAGTTCTTC. It specifies CASSQVRDRLQSSYNEQFF.

The chain combines TRBV19 with TRBJ1-5; 8 bases line up with TRBD1. From germline, CDR1 is LNHDA and CDR2 SQIVND (reference sequence). The CDR3 covers 14 residues. V lost 6 bases and J lost 7; bases outside the gene matches: 8. The CDR3 nucleotides are TGTGCCAGTAGCCCAAACAGGGGGGGACAGCCCCAGCATTTT. Translated: CASSPNRGGQPQHF.

The chain uses TRBV19 and TRBJ2-1; 7 bases fit TRBD2. V trimming: 10 bases; J trimming: 7 bases; junction bases outside the gene matches: 10. The CDR3 sequence is 13 residues long. Germline assignment: CDR1 LNHDA and CDR2 SQIVND (reference sequence). This CDR3 is CATGLGLVNEQFF. The CDR3 region has the DNA TGTGCCACCGGACTAGGGCTGGTAAATGAGCAGTTCTTC.

This chain connects TRBV27 to TRBJ2-7, with 14 bases that match TRBD2. CDR1 is MNHEY and CDR2 is SMNVEV in the germline V gene (reference sequence). J lost 7 bases, V lost 9 bases, and 8 bases had no gene match. CDR3 length: 14 amino acids. The CDR3, as DNA: TGTGCCAGTTCGGTGGGACTAGCGGGAGTTGAGCAGTACTTC. It specifies CASSVGLAGVEQYF.

The V call is TRBV27, the J call TRBJ2-1, with 8 positions matching TRBD2. V trimming: 0 bases; J trimming: 4 bases; junction bases outside the gene matches: 2. The CDR3 is made up of 15 amino acids. Germline-derived CDR1 and CDR2 are MNHEY and SMNVEV (reference sequence). The CDR3 region is CASSLSGLEYNEQFF. The CDR3 coding sequence is TGTGCCAGCAGTTTATCGGGACTAGAATACAATGAGCAGTTCTTC.

The rearrangement uses TRBV6-5 and TRBJ1-6, with a possible D match to TRBD1 (5 bases). The CDR3 has 13 amino acids. V was shortened by 2 bases and J by 6 bases, with 5 bases between the two germline ends. Germline V gene lookup returns CDR1 MNHEY and CDR2 SVGAGI. The CDR3 sequence is CASSYRGNSPLHF. In nucleotides, the CDR3 is TGTGCCAGCAGTTACAGGGGTAATTCACCCCTCCACTTT.

V is TRBV18 and J is TRBJ2-7; a possible D gene is TRBD1 (6 bases). This CDR3 has 15 amino acids. Trimming took 4 bases from V and 5 from J, leaving 18 bases between them. CDR1 is KGHSH and CDR2 is LQKENI in the germline V gene. The CDR3 is CASSRVNRVGDEQYF. The CDR3 DNA sequence: TGTGCCAGCTCACGAGTGAACAGGGTAGGGGACGAGCAGTACTTC.

This clone was picked up a small number of times. V and J are TRBV24-1 and TRBJ1-1; a possible D gene is TRBD1 (5 bases). In germline, CDR1 is KGHDR, CDR2 SFDVKD. Trimming removed 8 bases from V and 5 bases from J, with 17 bases in between. The CDR3 is made up of 14 amino acids. The CDR3, as DNA: TGTGCCACCAAGTGGGGCAGGGAAAGGACTGAAGCTTTCTTT. Translated: CATKWGRERTEAFF.

The chain has TRBV19 and TRBJ1-1; 7 nucleotides match TRBD1. After removal of 5 bases from V and 4 bases from J, the junction contained 7 bases not matched to a gene. The germline CDR1 and CDR2 sequences are LNHDA and SQIVND (reference sequence). The CDR3 consists of 14 residues. CDR3 DNA sequence: TGTGCCAGTAGTTACAGGGGCACTGGCACTGAAGCTTTCTTT. It encodes CASSYRGTGTEAFF.